The present entry profiles one T cell receptor beta chain with its context. The data are from a study of control samples from healthy donors and cancer patients. V was shortened by 0 bases and J by 4 bases, with 9 bases between the two germline ends. In germline, CDR1 is GTSNPN, CDR2 SVGIG (reference sequence). The CDR3 is made up of 13 amino acids. Generated by immunoSEQ multiplex PCR, the TCRdb table keeps only in-frame clones and is missing some. The sample carries about 160,000 clones, about 90% recorded once. V and J are TRBV30 and TRBJ2-5; D unresolved. What was sequenced was blood. The sequence was obtained from a man aged 25 to 40 in good health. CDR3 DNA sequence: TGTGCCTGGAGTGTCCCAGAGCGAGAGACCCAGTACTTC. Translation: CAWSVPERETQYF.